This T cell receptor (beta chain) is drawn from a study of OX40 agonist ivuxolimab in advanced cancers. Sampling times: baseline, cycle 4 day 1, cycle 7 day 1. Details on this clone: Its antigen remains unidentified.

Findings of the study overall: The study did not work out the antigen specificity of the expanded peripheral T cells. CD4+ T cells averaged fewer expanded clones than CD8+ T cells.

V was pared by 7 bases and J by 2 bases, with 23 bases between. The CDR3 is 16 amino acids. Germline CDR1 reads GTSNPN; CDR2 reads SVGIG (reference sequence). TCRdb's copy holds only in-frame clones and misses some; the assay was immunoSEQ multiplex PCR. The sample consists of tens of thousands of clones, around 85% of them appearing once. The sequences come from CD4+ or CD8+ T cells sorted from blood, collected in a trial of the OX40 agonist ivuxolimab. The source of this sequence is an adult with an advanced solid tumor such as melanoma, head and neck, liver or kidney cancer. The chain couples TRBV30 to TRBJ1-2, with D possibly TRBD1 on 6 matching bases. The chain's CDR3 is CASHPYREIKNYGYTF. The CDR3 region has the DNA TGTGCCTCCCATCCCTACAGGGAGATTAAGAACTATGGCTACACCTTC.